This T cell receptor beta chain stems from a study of blood T cells in healthy people across ages (dated by TCRdb to about 2015). Study-level background: In model experiments, template switching captured about one uniquely barcoded TCR beta cDNA molecule for every two T cells. The study measured age-related changes in TCR beta repertoire diversity using deep sequencing normalized with unique cDNA molecular identifiers. Donors were grouped into four age groups: young (average approximately 16 years), middle-aged (roughly 40), aged (approximately 67) and long-lived (approximately 82). Two additional independent replicas of 1 million unique cDNA reads from the same blood draw were analyzed for two donors (one aged 18 to 30 and one aged 80 or older). The full study reports these points: Compared with the aged group, more naive CD4+ T cells, fewer expanded clones and increased TCR diversity were shown by the long-lived group, suggesting age selection. The percentage of naive T cells measured by flow cytometry correlated strongly with observed TCR beta diversity. Total diversity estimates from one million sequenced T cells were considered lower bounds and underestimates. Bulk unsorted PBMC profiling prevented conclusive comparison of naive and antigen-experienced compartments. Because the CMV infection status of the donors was unknown, age-related changes in expanded clonotypes may potentially have been confounded. As age increased, observed TCR beta diversity per million T cells dropped in a roughly linear way, and a significant reduction was already evident by age roughly 40.

About this clonotype: Its antigen has not been determined. Qualities for individual bases were not recorded, and no much larger clone is one base off.

The germline ends are 8 bases apart after V is trimmed by 2 bases and J by 4 bases. The CDR3 goes from the cysteine to the phenylalanine over 13 residues. Kept here is only the CDR3 DNA, which spans 39 bases and is read in frame from base 1. The germline V gene supplies CDR1 MNHEY and CDR2 SVGEGT. The library was produced with 5' RACE. Instrument on record: Illumina HiSeq 2500. A second PCR of about 6 to 11 cycles was performed with a sample-barcoded 5' primer and a J-beta primer mix. A template-switch 5' adaptor carrying 12 random nucleotides introduced a unique molecular identifier onto each TCR beta cDNA molecule. Each sample yielded at least 3 million CDR3-containing paired-end reads. First-strand cDNA synthesis was performed from all RNA using the Mint cDNA synthesis kit, with priming by a TRBC-specific oligonucleotide. Following uracil-DNA glycosylase treatment, a first 18-cycle PCR with universal primers M1SS and BC2_uni_R was performed on all cDNA. In the source study's methods: For normalization, 1 million high-quality reads, each with a distinct molecular identifier, were randomly selected from each sample. Instead of being binned into consensus sequences, reads that shared molecular identifiers were thrown out. CDR3 identification, clonotype clustering and error correction used MiTCR with a Q25 quality threshold and the strictest error-elimination algorithm. A nonparametric unseen species model with Euler transformation was used to estimate a lower bound on total TCR beta diversity. The public reads were reprocessed in TCRdb via fastp at Q25 and MiXCR, keeping in-frame beta chains. Each CDR3 protein gets just one entry, which takes the most common genes and DNA from the rows behind it. These V and J calls rely on TCRdb rather than the paper's analysis. A total of roughly 1,000,000 distinct CDR3 sequences appear in this sample, under 30% of them only once. The ten largest make up approximately 0.79% of the sample.

Donors were about 36 systemically healthy Caucasian individuals from Russia aged roughly 6 to 95 years. Each donor gave ten milliliters of peripheral blood, drawn into EDTA-treated Vacutainer tubes. Ficoll-Paque density-gradient centrifugation was used to isolate PBMCs, with at least 6.5 million per sample. Total RNA, at least 5.5 micrograms per sample, was extracted from PBMCs with Trizol reagent. The percentages of naive CD45RAhigh/CD27high T cells were determined by flow cytometry on a PBMC aliquot from every donor. This sample also belongs to another study, concerning T cells of mothers and their children. From the second report: The donors were nine systemically healthy Caucasian individuals, made up of three mothers and their six children. cDNA synthesis consumed the entire amount of extracted RNA, loaded at 1.5 ug RNA in each 15 ul reaction. In the second PCR, the M1S primer added sample barcodes and 2-4 random nucleotides. Over 9 million TCR beta CDR3 reads came from each mother, compared with millions of reads from each child. Thymic selection similarly shapes TCR recombination output in related and unrelated pairs, with minor effect from inherited differences. Normalized repertoire overlap in related mother-child pairs was always slightly higher than in unrelated mother-child pairs, but the difference was never significant. Persistent microchimeric T cell clones were not detected, at a sensitivity of around 99 clones per million clonotypes. Deep NGS was used in the study to compare the TCR beta repertoires of mothers and children and to look for features that separate related mother-child pairs from unrelated individuals. Mothers averaged about 40 +/- 4 years of age and children averaged roughly 12 +/- 4 years. After adapter ligation was performed with NEBNext reagents, the libraries were sequenced on an Illumina HiSeq 2000 with 100+100 nt paired-end reads. To avoid cross-contamination, the mother libraries and the child libraries were prepared a month apart and sequenced in separate runs. For each donor, between roughly 500,000 and 2,100,000 distinct TCR beta clonotypes were identified. Naive TCR beta clonotypes were estimated from low-frequency clonotypes matched to each donor's FACS-determined naive share, without sorting.

This receptor chain uses TRBV6-2 or TRBV6-3 and TRBJ1-1, with TRBD1 as a weak D call on 6 bases. This sequence was found in a girl aged 2-9 years in good health. Sequencing was carried out using blood. The DNA is as follows: TGTGCCAGCAGTTACAGGGGGGGCACTGAAGCTTTCTTT. This codes for CASSYRGGTEAFF.